Shown below are 25 T cell receptor beta chains from a single sample sequenced in a study of neoadjuvant anti-PD-1 for oral cavity cancer. Libraries were prepared by immunoSEQ multiplex PCR; TCRdb keeps only in-frame clonotypes and omits some of them. Of over 13,000 clones listed, around two thirds are singletons. The sample in question was PBMCs, obtained before nivolumab (anti-PD-1) treatment. The origin of the receptors is a person between 40 and 85 years old with oral cavity squamous cell carcinoma.

This clone has only one observation. The rearrangement links TRBV5-1 to TRBJ2-3; 9 nucleotides agree with TRBD2. V was pared by 4 bases and J by 2 bases, with 5 bases of the junction left unmatched. This CDR3 is 15 amino acids long. CDR1 SGHRS and CDR2 YFSETQ come from the germline V gene. The DNA for the CDR3 is TGCGCCAGCAGCAAAAGCGGGGGGCCCACAGATACGCAGTATTTT. The encoded protein is CASSKSGGPTDTQYF.

V gene TRBV5-1 combines with J gene TRBJ2-7; 10 nucleotides line up with TRBD2. The ends lost 3 bases at V and 6 bases at J; junction bases unmatched: 15. The CDR3 runs to 17 residues. Per germline, CDR1 SGHRS and CDR2 YFSETQ. DNA of the CDR3: TGCGCCAGCAGCTCTCGGGGTCTAGCGGGAGATGCGGCCGAGCAGTACTTC. Protein sequence: CASSSRGLAGDAAEQYF.

This sequence joins TRBV19 and TRBJ2-1; D ambiguous. From germline, CDR1 is LNHDA and CDR2 SQIVND (reference sequence). V was trimmed by 2 bases and J by 5 bases, leaving 4 bases between them. This CDR3 comprises 12 residues. CDR3 DNA sequence: TGTGCCAGTAGTATAACGGACAATGAGCAGTTCTTC. Its protein is CASSITDNEQFF.

V and J are TRBV9 and TRBJ2-7; D tentatively reads TRBD1 or TRBD2 (6 bases each). The germline V gene has CDR1 SGDLS and CDR2 YYNGEE. The CDR3 length is 14 residues. Trimming shortened V by 0 bases and J by 5 bases, and 12 bases separated the two germline ends. Here the CDR3 reads CASSVAYRGDEQYF. The CDR3, as DNA: TGTGCCAGCAGCGTAGCATATAGGGGGGACGAGCAGTACTTC.

This clone was observed a handful of times. This sequence joins TRBV2 and TRBJ2-7, with D perhaps matching TRBD2 (6 bases). Deletions cut 7 bases from V and 0 bases from J, with 13 bases between. Germline lookup yields CDR1 SNHLY and CDR2 FYNNEI. This CDR3 is built from 14 residues. CDR3: CASTPLGSSYEQYF. Written as DNA, the CDR3 is TGTGCCAGCACCCCTCTCGGGAGCTCCTACGAGCAGTACTTC.

This chain uses TRBV9 with TRBJ2-1; 8 bases align to TRBD2. This CDR3 has 17 residues. Germline V gene sequence: CDR1 SGDLS, CDR2 YYNGEE. After removal of 4 bases from V and 2 bases from J, the junction contained 11 bases not matched to a gene. The CDR3 sequence is CASSSGGGYGTYNEQFF. Written as DNA, the CDR3 is TGTGCCAGCAGCTCCGGGGGGGGGTATGGTACCTACAATGAGCAGTTCTTC.

This clone appeared a few times. CDR3 sequence reads: CAGGGQGSHEQYF. CDR3 DNA: TGTGCGGGGGGCGGACAGGGGTCCCACGAGCAGTACTTC. The chain recombines TRBV28 with TRBJ2-7, with 9 bases fitting TRBD1. Germline V gene data show CDR1 as MDHEN and CDR2 as SYDVKM. The CDR3 runs to 13 residues.

The J gene is TRBJ2-6, the V gene TRBV19, with D perhaps TRBD2 (5 bases). This CDR3 comprises 17 residues. The germline CDR1 and CDR2 sequences are LNHDA and SQIVND (reference sequence). V was trimmed by 4 bases and J by 0 bases, leaving 13 bases between them. Here the CDR3 DNA reads TGTGCCAGTAGTAGGGTAACGGGGAGCTCTGGGGCCAACGTCCTGACTTTC. It translates to CASSRVTGSSGANVLTF.

By sample share, this clone is medium-sized. The rearrangement uses TRBV7-2 and TRBJ2-6; D may be TRBD2 (6 bases). Germline V gene data show CDR1 as SGHTA and CDR2 as FQGNSA. CDR3 length: 19 residues. Trimming removed 3 bases at V and 0 bases at J, with 18 bases between. CDR3 sequence: CASSFRWRERPSGANVLTF. The CDR3 DNA sequence: TGTGCCAGCAGCTTTAGGTGGAGGGAGCGGCCCTCTGGGGCCAACGTCCTGACTTTC.

This chain links TRBV6-5 with TRBJ1-5; D call uncertain. Trimming removed 0 bases at V and 0 bases at J, with 6 bases between. This CDR3 contains 15 residues. CDR1 is MNHEY and CDR2 is SVGAGI in the germline V gene. CDR3 loop: CASSYSRYSNQPQHF. The CDR3 coding sequence is TGTGCCAGCAGTTACTCGAGATATAGCAATCAGCCCCAGCATTTT.

The V and J genes are TRBV2 and TRBJ2-1, with D hard to call. This CDR3 is built from 12 residues. From germline, CDR1 is SNHLY and CDR2 FYNNEI. The V end lost 1 base, the J end lost 7 bases, and 5 bases lay between the germline ends. This chain's CDR3 is CASSEDRNEQFF. The CDR3 DNA sequence: TGTGCCAGCAGTGAAGATAGGAATGAGCAGTTCTTC.

J is TRBJ2-7 and V is TRBV5-1; 7 bases fit TRBD2. The CDR3 totals 15 residues. Germline CDR1 reads SGHRS; CDR2 reads YFSETQ. Trimming cost V 0 bases and J 3 bases; bases outside gene matches: 6. Here the CDR3 DNA reads TGCGCCAGCAGCTTGGATCAAGCGGGGATCTACGAGCAGTACTTC. Translating it yields CASSLDQAGIYEQYF. The whole variable domain, filled in from reference TRBV5-1 and TRBJ2-7, reads KAGVTQTPRYLIKTRGQQVTLSCSPISGHRSVSWYQQTPGQGLQFLFEYFSETQRNKGNFPGRFSGRQFSNSRSEMNVSTLELGDSALYLCASSLDQAGIYEQYFGPGTRLTVT.

The DNA for the CDR3 is TGTGCCAGCAGTGGCGGGGGAAACACCGGGGAGCTGTTTTTT. This codes for CASSGGGNTGELFF. This sequence joins TRBV6-6 and TRBJ2-2; 7 positions match TRBD2. Trimming cost V 5 bases and J 2 bases; bases outside gene matches: 2. CDR1 is MNHNY, CDR2 SVGAGI, per germline (reference sequence). This CDR3 has 14 amino acids.

This clone was recorded a few times. The chain uses TRBV2 and TRBJ1-1; a weak D match, TRBD1 (5 bases). Germline CDR1 SNHLY, CDR2 FYNNEI. V dropped 4 bases and J dropped 0 bases, with 15 bases sitting between them. This CDR3 spans 16 amino acids. The DNA for the CDR3 is TGTGCCAGCAGTGGCGGGGGGGGAATGATGAACACTGAAGCTTTCTTT. It yields the protein CASSGGGGMMNTEAFF.

This chain uses TRBV28 with TRBJ2-5; D is perhaps TRBD2 (6 bases). With 5 bases removed from V and 5 bases from J, the gap between germline ends came to 18 bases. This CDR3 is 15 amino acids long. The germline CDR1 and CDR2 sequences are MDHEN and SYDVKM. The CDR3 DNA reads TGTGCCAGCAGTCCCCATACCCAAGGAGGGGAGACCCAGTACTTC. It yields the protein CASSPHTQGGETQYF.

This clone has only a few counts. The chain recombines TRBV28 with TRBJ1-1, with D tentatively TRBD1 (5 bases). The CDR3 has 11 residues. The ends were cut back, 7 bases at V and 7 bases at J, with 10 bases in the middle. Germline V lookup: CDR1 MDHEN, CDR2 SYDVKM. The CDR3 DNA sequence: TGTGCCAGCATCCAGGGTTTTGAAGCTTTCTTT. Encoded protein: CASIQGFEAFF.

This clone was seen only a few times. The chain couples TRBV5-4 to TRBJ2-1, with D perhaps TRBD1 or TRBD2 (5 bases each). Trimming pared 7 bases from V and 4 bases from J, leaving 12 bases between. The germline gives CDR1 SGHNT, CDR2 YYREEE (reference sequence). The CDR3 totals 13 residues. Here the CDR3 reads CASYGWGYNEQFF. The CDR3 DNA reads as TGTGCCAGCTATGGGTGGGGGTACAATGAGCAGTTCTTC.

The CDR3, as DNA: TGCGCCAGCAGTGAGAAGAAAGAGACCCAGTACTTC. Encoded protein: CASSEKKETQYF. V usage is TRBV10-2 and J usage is TRBJ2-5; D unclear. Trimming removed 2 bases at V and 3 bases at J, with 4 bases between. Germline CDR1 reads WSHSY; CDR2 reads SAAADI. The CDR3 runs 12 residues.

V is TRBV6-1 and J is TRBJ2-7; D possibly matches TRBD1 or TRBD2 (5 bases each). Trimming took 7 bases from V and 7 from J, leaving 23 bases between them. Per germline, CDR1 MNHNS and CDR2 SASEGT. The CDR3 length is 15 residues. The CDR3 DNA follows: TGTGCCAGCACCTATGATTGGGACCCTTCGGGGGAGCAGTACTTC. Translating it yields CASTYDWDPSGEQYF.

The chain uses TRBV5-4 and TRBJ1-6; a weak D match, TRBD1 (5 bases). CDR1 is SGHNT and CDR2 is YYREEE in the germline V gene (reference sequence). This CDR3 comprises 15 residues. V lost 0 bases and J 10 bases, leaving 14 bases between the germline ends. CDR3 amino acids: CASSLGGRRDSPLHF. In DNA, the CDR3 is TGTGCCAGCAGCTTGGGCGGACGCAGGGACTCACCCCTCCACTTT.

This chain connects TRBV5-1 to TRBJ2-1; D gene unclear. V lost 0 bases, J lost 7 bases, and 5 bases lay in between. The CDR3 has 12 residues. Germline CDR1 and CDR2: SGHRS and YFSETQ. CDR3 in amino acids: CASSLVRNEQFF. The CDR3 region has the DNA TGCGCCAGCAGCTTGGTTCGAAATGAGCAGTTCTTC.

The rearrangement uses TRBV28 and TRBJ2-7; 12 positions match TRBD2. CDR1 is MDHEN, CDR2 SYDVKM, per germline. CDR3 length: 24 amino acids. The J segment lost 2 bases and the V segment lost 5 bases, leaving 31 bases of the junction unmatched. CDR3 sequence: CASSPRGAGRAGASGRAMPYEQYF. The CDR3 DNA follows: TGTGCCAGCAGTCCCCGGGGTGCTGGACGGGCGGGGGCTAGCGGGAGGGCCATGCCCTACGAGCAGTACTTC. Using reference TRBV28 and TRBJ2-7 for the parts outside the CDR3, the full variable domain is DVKVTQSSRYLVKRTGEKVFLECVQDMDHENMFWYRQDPGLGLRLIYFSYDVKMKEKGDIPEGYSVSREKKERFSLILESASTNQTSMYLCASSPRGAGRAGASGRAMPYEQYFGPGTRLTVT.

V is TRBV5-1 and J is TRBJ2-7; possible D gene TRBD1, 6 bases. V gave up 3 bases and J gave up 0 bases, with 16 bases separating them. CDR1 is SGHRS and CDR2 is YFSETQ in the germline V gene. CDR3 length equals 16 residues. CDR3 loop: CASSSGQRGFSYEQYF. The CDR3 nucleotides read TGCGCCAGCAGCTCCGGACAGAGAGGTTTCTCCTACGAGCAGTACTTC.

The chain combines TRBV7-6 with TRBJ1-4; D unclear. Germline V lookup: CDR1 SGHVS, CDR2 FNYEAQ. The V end was cut by 1 base, the J end by 8 bases, with 8 bases between. The CDR3 consists of 13 residues. The CDR3 loop reads CASSLVVGEKLFF. CDR3 nucleotide sequence: TGTGCCAGCAGCTTAGTAGTGGGGGAAAAACTGTTTTTT.

V usage is TRBV6-6 and J usage is TRBJ2-3, with TRBD1 identical over 9 bases. Germline trimming cut 4 bases from V and 2 bases from J; bases unmatched to any gene: 4. Germline V lookup: CDR1 MNHNY, CDR2 SVGAGI (reference sequence). The CDR3 consists of 15 residues. The CDR3 sequence: CASSWTGDATDTQYF. The CDR3 DNA sequence: TGTGCCAGCAGTTGGACAGGGGATGCCACAGATACGCAGTATTTT.